This T cell receptor (beta chain) is from a study of Graves' ophthalmopathy and Graves' hyperthyroidism (dated by TCRdb to the late 2010s). With regard to the full study: Peripheral blood was collected before any treatment was given, at the time of initial diagnosis. To tell Graves' ophthalmopathy apart from Graves' hyperthyroidism, and to predict which patients would progress to ophthalmopathy, the study relied on TCR beta repertoire signatures. In total, 135 blood samples were TCR-sequenced: approximately 40 ophthalmopathy, 75 hyperthyroidism and roughly 17 hyperthyroidism-to-ophthalmopathy patients. A discovery set of 95 to 100 patients (roughly 43 ophthalmopathy, 57 stable hyperthyroidism) was enrolled to explore V-J signatures distinguishing ophthalmopathy from hyperthyroidism. The independent validation cohort included under 20 hyperthyroidism patients plus 17 patients who later progressed from hyperthyroidism to ophthalmopathy. T-cell repertoires of thyroid tissue and blood were compared in five or six hyperthyroidism patients. Following sample collection, hyperthyroidism patients were given methimazole at a starting dose of 30 mg daily, and ophthalmopathy patients were given high-dose intravenous methylprednisolone. The investigation overall reported the following: In validation, the model predicted ophthalmopathy progression with about 71% sensitivity and about 73% specificity; roughly 11 predicted patients were CT-confirmed with GO in a median of about 7.1 months. The 13-signature model separated ophthalmopathy from stable hyperthyroidism with approximately 90% sensitivity and around 84% specificity in cross-validation, and 80%/75% in the test set. Most of the expanded thyroid clonotypes with a frequency above 0.001 were also detected in blood, and it was suggested that the thyroid immune response may be reflected by blood repertoires. No statistical method was used to predetermine the sample size, and group allocation was not hidden from the investigators.

For repertoire sequencing, TCR beta CDR3 regions were amplified from RNA transcripts. A first-round RT-PCR used HTBI primers with the Qiagen OneStep RT-PCR kit, followed by a second-round multiplex PCR, size selection and purification. Libraries were sequenced on an Illumina HiSeq2000 using paired-end 100 bp reads. The original methods were these. SOAPnuke was used to process the reads, throwing out any read that had adapters, had uncalled bases, had a mean Phred below 15, or lacked an exact constant-primer or identifier match. COPE v1.2.5 was used to merge the high-quality paired reads. Unique nucleotide sequences were defined as clonotypes and aligned to IMGT TRB V, D and J references using MiTCR v1.1. Only V-J combinations with frequency above 0.0001 were analysed, covering 99.2% of repertoires. A TCR clonal expansion and chaos score per V-J combination was defined as the ratio of F50 clonal expansion to chaos observed in the TCRdist matrix. Features were reduced by Welch's t-statistics and random forest to more than 10 V-J combinations, which fed a naive Bayes classifier. The Morisita-Horn index was used to measure how similar the thyroid and blood repertoires were. TCRdb's own reprocessing of the public reads used fastp at Q25 and MiXCR and kept productive beta chains. Rows are combined by CDR3 protein, so each entry shows the most common genes and DNA. TCRdb's processing, not the study's, gives the V and J calls here. The sample table shows around 51,000 distinct CDR3 sequences, and less than 65% are seen once. The top ten clones comprise approximately 23% of the sample.

The CDR3 goes from the cysteine to the phenylalanine over 14 residues. Only CDR3 DNA remains: 42 bases, in frame from the first base. As encoded in the germline V gene, CDR1 is SGHTA while CDR2 is FQGTGA. The V and J ends are trimmed by 5 bases and 5 bases, leaving 10 bases between them. Patients with ophthalmopathy had moderately to severely active disease, with a Clinical Activity Score of 3 or more, a NOSPECS grade of 4 or more, and a disease duration of less than 3 months. Patients with other autoimmune diseases, uncontrolled infections, pregnancy or lactation were excluded from the study. Clinical symptoms, serum thyroxine, TRAb, thyroid ultrasound and orbital computed tomography formed the basis of the diagnosis. PBMCs were isolated from approximately 10 ml of fresh peripheral blood by Ficoll-Paque density gradient centrifugation. Total RNA was extracted with Trizol reagent and quality-checked on an Agilent 2100 Bioanalyzer.

In its sample, this clonotype was seen many times. This receptor's antigen is unknown. No much larger clonotype is one base removed from it; base qualities were not supplied. This sequence was found in an adult man with Graves' ophthalmopathy. The sample consisted of peripheral blood. The sequence joins TRBV7-3 to TRBJ1-6; no D segment can be confidently identified. The DNA reads TGTGCCAGCAGCCACTCCGGAGATAATTCACCCCTCCACTTT. This codes for CASSHSGDNSPLHF.